This TCR beta chain was identified during a study of shared clonotypes between healthy human individuals. CD8 cells classed as naive were CD45RO-negative and positively selected for CCR7, excluding terminally differentiated effector memory CD45RA+ cells. The assay was immunoSEQ multiplex PCR, and TCRdb's table has in-frame clones only and misses some. The sample holds about 680,000 clones; roughly 94% are singletons and the top ten take approximately 24%. The receptor's source is a man aged 25 to 40 in good health. The sample comprised naive CD8+ T cells sorted from blood.

The CDR3 loop is CASRTSVYNEQFF. The CDR3 DNA reads TGTGCCAGCAGAACTAGTGTATACAATGAGCAGTTCTTC. The genes are TRBV27 and TRBJ2-1; perhaps TRBD2 as D (5 bases). The CDR3 extends over 13 amino acids. Between the trimmed V and J ends, which lost 6 bases and 4 bases, there was a span of 10 bases. From germline, CDR1 is MNHEY and CDR2 SMNVEV (reference sequence).